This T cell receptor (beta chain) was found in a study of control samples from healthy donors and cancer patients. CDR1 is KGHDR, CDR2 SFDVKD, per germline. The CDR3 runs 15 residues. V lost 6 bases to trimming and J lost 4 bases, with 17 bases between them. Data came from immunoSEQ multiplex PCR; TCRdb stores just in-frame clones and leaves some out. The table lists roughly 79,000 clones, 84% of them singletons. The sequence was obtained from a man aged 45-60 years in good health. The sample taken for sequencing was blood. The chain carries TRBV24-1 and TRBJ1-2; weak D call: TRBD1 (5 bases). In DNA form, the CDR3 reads TGTGCCACCAGTCCTGGGGGGGACCCCCCCTATGGCTACACCTTC. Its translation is CATSPGGDPPYGYTF.